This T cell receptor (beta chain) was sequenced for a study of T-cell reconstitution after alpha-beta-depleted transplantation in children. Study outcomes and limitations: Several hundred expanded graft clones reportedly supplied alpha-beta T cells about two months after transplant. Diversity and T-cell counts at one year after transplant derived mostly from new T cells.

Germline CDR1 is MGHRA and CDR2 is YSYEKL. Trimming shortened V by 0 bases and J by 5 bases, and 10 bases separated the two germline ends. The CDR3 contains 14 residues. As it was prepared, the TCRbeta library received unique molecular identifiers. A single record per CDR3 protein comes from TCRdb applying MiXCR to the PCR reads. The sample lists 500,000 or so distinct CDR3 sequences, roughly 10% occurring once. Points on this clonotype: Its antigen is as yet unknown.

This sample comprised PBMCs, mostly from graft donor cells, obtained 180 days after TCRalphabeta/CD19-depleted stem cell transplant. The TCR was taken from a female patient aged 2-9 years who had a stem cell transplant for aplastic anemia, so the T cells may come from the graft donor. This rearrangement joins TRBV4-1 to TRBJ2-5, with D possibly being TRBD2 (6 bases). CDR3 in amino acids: CASSQDLRGETQYF. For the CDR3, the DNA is TGCGCCAGCAGCCAAGATCTCCGGGGGGAGACCCAGTACTTC.